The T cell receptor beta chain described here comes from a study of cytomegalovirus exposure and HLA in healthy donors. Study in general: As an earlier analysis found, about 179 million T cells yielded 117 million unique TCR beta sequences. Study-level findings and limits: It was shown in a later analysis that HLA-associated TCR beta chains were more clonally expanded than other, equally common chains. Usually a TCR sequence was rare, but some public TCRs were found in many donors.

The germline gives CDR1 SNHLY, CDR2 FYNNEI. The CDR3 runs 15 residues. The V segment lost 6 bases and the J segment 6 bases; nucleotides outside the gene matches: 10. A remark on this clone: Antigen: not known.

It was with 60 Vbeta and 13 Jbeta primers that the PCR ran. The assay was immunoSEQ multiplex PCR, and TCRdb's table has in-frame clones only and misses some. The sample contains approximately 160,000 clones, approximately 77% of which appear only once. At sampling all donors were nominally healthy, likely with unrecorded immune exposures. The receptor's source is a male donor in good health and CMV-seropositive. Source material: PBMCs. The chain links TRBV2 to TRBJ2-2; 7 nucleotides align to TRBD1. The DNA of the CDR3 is TGTGCCAGCAGAACCACAGGGGCGCCGTCCGGGGAGCTGTTTTTT. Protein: CASRTTGAPSGELFF. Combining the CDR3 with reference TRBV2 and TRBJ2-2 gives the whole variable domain EPEVTQTPSHQVTQMGQEVILRCVPISNHLYFYWYRQILGQKVEFLVSFYNNEISEKSEIFDDQFSVERPDGSNFTLKIRSTKLEDSAMYFCASRTTGAPSGELFFGEGSRLTVL.